This T cell receptor beta chain was observed in a study of lymphopenia after photon versus proton radiotherapy. Points from the study as a whole: Post-nadir diversity loss with photons came from oligoclonal expansion, particularly CD8+ Temra cells. Relative stability marked proton patients; photon patients lost diversity and naive cells.

Assay used: immunoSEQ multiplex PCR; TCRdb lists only in-frame clones, some missing. The sample has 75,000 or so clones; around 83% are singletons. Of note for this clone: The antigen is unknown.

The TCR comes from a man aged 60 to 69 with pancreatic cancer. The source was peripheral blood, collected from a patient treated with proton-based radiotherapy.

DNA for the CDR3: TGTGCCAGCAGCGTAGGTACTAGCGGGGTCACAGATACGCAGTATTTT. It encodes CASSVGTSGVTDTQYF. The gene calls are TRBV9 and TRBJ2-3; TRBD2 matches at 10 bases. This CDR3 is 16 amino acids long. With V trimmed by 0 bases and J by 2 bases, 3 bases remained unmatched. Germline V CDR1 and CDR2: SGDLS, YYNGEE.